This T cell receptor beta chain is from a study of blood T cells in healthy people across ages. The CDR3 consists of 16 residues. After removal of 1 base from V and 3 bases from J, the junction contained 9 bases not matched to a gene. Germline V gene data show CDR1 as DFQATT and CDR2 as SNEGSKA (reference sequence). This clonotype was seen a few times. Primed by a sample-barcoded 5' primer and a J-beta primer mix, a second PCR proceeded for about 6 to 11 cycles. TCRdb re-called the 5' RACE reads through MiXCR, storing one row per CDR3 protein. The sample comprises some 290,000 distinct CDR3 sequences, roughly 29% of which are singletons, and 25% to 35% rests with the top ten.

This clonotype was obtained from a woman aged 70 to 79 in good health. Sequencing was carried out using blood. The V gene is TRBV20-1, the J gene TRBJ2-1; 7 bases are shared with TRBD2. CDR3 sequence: CSARGPSGAYYNEQFF. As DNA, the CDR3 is TGCAGTGCTAGAGGGCCAAGCGGGGCTTACTACAATGAGCAGTTCTTC.